Shown below are 14 T cell receptor beta chains from a single sample sequenced in a study of memory B cells and T cells in multiple sclerosis. After stimulus-free culture, autoproliferating CFSE-dim and non-proliferating CFSE-high T cells were sequenced separately. Replicate wells were pooled after roughly 7 days of stimulus-free culture of roughly 5x10^7 CFSE-labeled PBMCs. Which antigens these TCRs recognize remains unknown. Produced via immunoSEQ multiplex PCR; TCRdb's table is partial and in-frame only. The repertoire consists of 12,000 or so clones, with 70% to 90% occurring once and the leading ten covering 2.8%. The specimen sequenced was PBMCs from blood kept in culture. These receptors originate from a human donor with multiple sclerosis.

This clone was detected only once. The chain has TRBV6-5 and TRBJ1-1; D possibly corresponds to TRBD1 (6 bases). V lost 6 bases, J lost 11 bases, and 13 bases lay in between. CDR1 MNHEY and CDR2 SVGAGI come from the germline V gene. The CDR3 runs 11 residues. The CDR3 DNA is TGTGCCAGCAGCGCCGGGGGGCAGGCTTTCTTT. The encoded protein is CASSAGGQAFF.

This clone was observed a handful of times. This rearrangement joins TRBV6-6 to TRBJ2-7, with D unclear. This CDR3 comprises 12 residues. Trimming left V 4 bases short and J 6 bases short, with 10 bases between. Germline lookup yields CDR1 MNHNY and CDR2 SVGAGI (reference sequence). Here the CDR3 reads CASSSGPGEQYF. CDR3 nucleotide sequence: TGTGCCAGCAGTTCCGGTCCTGGCGAGCAGTACTTC.

The chain is built from TRBV28 and TRBJ1-5; 9 bases fit TRBD1. The trim removed 5 bases at V and 2 bases at J, leaving 7 bases unmatched. The CDR3 runs 16 residues. The V gene's germline CDR1 is MDHEN and CDR2 SYDVKM. The CDR3 is CASSRLTGGGNQPQHF. For the CDR3, the DNA is TGTGCCAGCAGTCGCCTGACAGGGGGTGGCAATCAGCCCCAGCATTTT.

This chain joins TRBV4-1 and TRBJ2-1; TRBD1 aligns across 11 bases. V shed 4 bases, J shed 5 bases, and the junction held 7 bases outside the gene matches. This CDR3 is 16 amino acids long. In germline, CDR1 is MGHRA, CDR2 YSYEKL. CDR3 sequence: CASSPLPGQGDNEQFF. CDR3 nucleotide sequence: TGCGCCAGCAGCCCGTTACCGGGACAGGGGGACAATGAGCAGTTCTTC.

This chain links TRBV14 with TRBJ2-1; TRBD2 matches at 9 bases. Germline values: CDR1 SGHDN, CDR2 FVKESK. There are 16 residues in the CDR3. V trimming: 5 bases; J trimming: 1 base; junction bases outside the gene matches: 6. The CDR3 sequence is CASSGLAGRSYNEQFF. CDR3 sequence (DNA): TGTGCCAGCAGCGGCCTAGCGGGGAGATCCTACAATGAGCAGTTCTTC.

The chain is built from TRBV6-6 and TRBJ2-5; 12 bases are a match to TRBD2. Germline V gene data show CDR1 as MNHNY and CDR2 as SVGAGI (reference sequence). V lost 6 bases and J lost 4; bases outside the gene matches: 6. The CDR3 is made up of 15 amino acids. The CDR3 spells CASRSSGRAGETQYF. The CDR3 DNA is TGTGCCAGCAGATCTAGCGGGAGGGCCGGAGAGACCCAGTACTTC.

This chain joins TRBV19 and TRBJ1-1; possible D gene TRBD1, 6 bases. The germline gives CDR1 LNHDA, CDR2 SQIVND (reference sequence). The CDR3 spans 16 residues. Trimming stripped 7 bases from V and 3 bases from J, with 21 bases between. This CDR3 reads CASKAVVGAGDTEAFF. The CDR3, as DNA: TGTGCCAGTAAGGCAGTCGTGGGGGCAGGGGACACTGAAGCTTTCTTT.

The chain recombines TRBV11-2 with TRBJ2-7; D remains ambiguous. With 4 bases removed from V and 3 bases from J, the gap between germline ends came to 4 bases. CDR1 is SGHAT and CDR2 is FQNNGV in the germline V gene. This CDR3 has 11 residues. CDR3 coding DNA: TGTGCCAGCAGCTGGAGCTACGAGCAGTACTTC. Residues: CASSWSYEQYF.

This chain's CDR3 is CASSEEVTDTQYF. The CDR3 DNA sequence: TGCGCCAGCAGTGAAGAGGTCACAGATACGCAGTATTTT. The chain has TRBV10-1 and TRBJ2-3; no firm D call. The CDR3 spans 13 residues. V lost 3 bases and J lost 2, with 6 bases in between. Germline V gene data show CDR1 as WNHNN and CDR2 as SYGVQD (reference sequence).

This chain uses TRBV5-1 with TRBJ1-5; D is perhaps TRBD1 (6 bases). Trimming cost V 4 bases and J 0 bases, with 11 bases left between them. This CDR3 is built from 15 residues. CDR1 SGHRS and CDR2 YFSETQ come from the germline V gene. In DNA, the CDR3 is TGCGCCAGCAGCCCGGGACACCATAGCAATCAGCCCCAGCATTTT. Its translation is CASSPGHHSNQPQHF.

On this clone itself: The junction does not match germline at one end; this may be a read error. Other DNA variants within this sample encode the same CDR3. V is TRBV19 and J is TRBJ2-5; no clear D. CDR1 and CDR2 (germline): LNHDA, SQIVND (reference sequence). The CDR3 totals 13 residues. CDR3 sequence (DNA): TGCGCCAGTAGTTTTTTTTTGGGAGAGACCCAGTACTTC. This codes for CASSFFLGETQYF.

This clone has only a few counts. The J gene is TRBJ1-3, the V gene TRBV10-3; no definite D call. The CDR3 spans 12 residues. The germline V and J ends were trimmed by 8 bases and 0 bases, with 5 bases remaining between them. The germline V gene has CDR1 ENHRY and CDR2 SYGVKD. The CDR3, as DNA: TGTGCCATCGAAGGCTCTGGAAACACCATATATTTT. As protein: CAIEGSGNTIYF.

The genes are TRBV5-1 and TRBJ2-3, with 10 positions matching TRBD2. V lost 0 bases, J lost 4 bases, and 8 bases stayed unmatched. CDR1 is SGHRS, CDR2 YFSETQ, per germline. The CDR3 runs to 17 residues. This CDR3 reads CASSLAGAGGPSDTQYF. The CDR3 bases are TGCGCCAGCAGCTTGGCCGGAGCGGGAGGGCCGTCAGATACGCAGTATTTT.

The rearrangement uses TRBV29-1 and TRBJ1-3; 8 bases align to TRBD1. Germline V gene sequence: CDR1 SQVTM, CDR2 ANQGSEA. V lost 3 bases and J lost 4; bases outside the gene matches: 5. The CDR3 extends over 14 amino acids. CDR3 bases: TGCAGCGTTGACGACAGGGGAACCGGAAACACCATATATTTT. Encoded protein: CSVDDRGTGNTIYF.